This paragraph covers one T cell receptor (beta chain) sequence. The V end was cut by 2 bases, the J end by 11 bases, with 21 bases between. Germline loops: CDR1 MDHEN, CDR2 SYDVKM. This CDR3 is 15 amino acids long. The data stem from a study of blood T cells in healthy people across ages. Alongside a J-beta primer mix, a sample-barcoded 5' primer served in a second PCR lasting 7 to 11 cycles. The template-switch adaptor was a 5' adaptor with 12 random nucleotides. It tagged each cDNA molecule. Every sample gave at least 2.5 million paired-end reads containing CDR3. TCRdb called the 5' RACE reads again in MiXCR, with one record for every CDR3 protein. The profile shows hundreds of thousands of distinct CDR3 sequences, about 51% of them singletons.

This chain connects TRBV28 to TRBJ2-5; D is possibly TRBD2 (6 bases). Source material: blood. This receptor was taken from a woman of 80 years or more in good health. CDR3 nucleotide sequence: TGTGCCAGCAGTTTAATGGCGGGGCGACACAATGAGCAGTACTTC. Translating gives CASSLMAGRHNEQYF.